This T cell receptor beta chain stems from a study of technical replicates of blood from four donors. Trimming cost V 5 bases and J 10 bases, with 12 bases left between them. This CDR3 has 12 residues. Germline V gives CDR1 LNHNV, CDR2 YYDKDF (reference sequence). Sequencing was performed with immunoSEQ multiplex PCR; in TCRdb, only in-frame clones are kept and a portion is missing. The table includes about 73,000 clones, 93% detected once. V and J are TRBV15 and TRBJ1-5, with D possibly matching TRBD1 (6 bases). The source is a human donor in good health. The source material was T cells isolated from PBMCs. CDR3 amino acids: CATSLRGNPQHF. DNA for the CDR3: TGTGCCACCAGCCTCAGGGGAAATCCCCAGCATTTT.